This TCR beta chain derives from a study of naive and memory T cell subsets (dated by TCRdb to the late 2010s). For context, the study as a whole: An open-source, UMI-based TCR alpha and beta sequencing pipeline was applied to sorted naive and memory peripheral blood T cell subsets. IgG serology results and the functional CMV T cell responses were in complete agreement. RNA was DNase-treated and reverse transcribed with TCR constant-region primers, mostly using SuperScript III.

Library method: UMI-ligation and nested PCR. The beta constant-region primer was an equimolar mix of two oligonucleotides covering both TRBC1 and TRBC2. Four rounds of PCR, combining the SP2 primer with nested alpha and beta constant-region primers, were used to amplify the ligated cDNA. A single-stranded oligonucleotide carrying the SP2 primer and a 12-nucleotide UMI was ligated to the 3' end of the cDNA by T4 RNA ligase 1. The ligation reaction was incubated at 16°C for about 19-24 hours. PCR2 was typically performed as a SYBR Green qPCR and was stopped at a predetermined threshold so that over-amplification was prevented. Apart from the first purification, every purification step used Agencourt AMPure XP magnetic beads. Libraries were quantified by Qubit and checked on a TapeStation, with a main peak expected near 650 bp. Sequencing of the pooled libraries was done on an Illumina MiSeq using v2 2x251 paired-end kits, which typically yielded about 0.85-2 million reads per sample. Each sample's library went into the pool at 4 nM, and about 4.5-7% PhiX was added to help with cluster recognition. For the original study's pipeline: Using tag matching that tolerated one base-pair mismatch, Decombinator assigned V and J genes to FASTQ reads that had been processed by Demultiplexor. Collapsinator used UMIs to correct both sequencing errors and frequency errors arising from PCR heterogeneity. CDR3Translator translated TCRs and extracted CDR3s from the conserved cysteine to the FGXG phenylalanine, flagging non-productive sequences. Gini, Shannon entropy and inverse Simpson indices were calculated on repertoires that had been subsampled to equal numbers of UMI-defined TCRs. Within the linear range, a power law was fitted by maximum likelihood to the distributions of clonotype abundance. Similar UMI counts, unique TCR numbers and clonal distributions were obtained with the pipeline and with MIGEC on one naive CD8 sample. In one analysis, naive TCRs that were also found in any memory subset of the same donor were excluded from the naive repertoire. Repertoires were searched for around 8,000 CMV-associated CDR3 sequences compiled from VDJdb and a published dataset. Using fastp trimming at Q25 and MiXCR clonotype assembly, TCRdb reanalyzed the public sequencing data and kept in-frame beta chains. Entries are consolidated by CDR3 protein sequence, retaining the most common genes and DNA. The authors' filters were not applied to this entry. A total of under 150,000 distinct CDR3 sequences appear in this sample, more than 15% of them only once. The ten largest make up approximately 0.58% of the sample.

Comments on this clonotype: This clone's antigen is unknown. No base quality information exists; no much larger clone differs at one position.

The paper's findings and limits, for the study overall: No ground truth was available to validate the repertoire findings for the naive and memory subsets. Clonotypes were defined as single alpha or beta chain sequences, not paired alpha/beta receptors. RNA-based TCR counts may be affected by expression changes linked to T cell activation and differentiation. Following error correction, more than 95% of naive TCR sequences occurred only once, which made naive abundance distributions much steeper than those of memory subsets. A power law was followed by TCR abundance, with an exponent that differed between naive and memory subsets but was consistent across the three individuals. In both CD4 and CD8 cells, the Gini index increased while Shannon and inverse Simpson diversity decreased from naive through CM, EM and EMRA. A few larger clonotypes were found in naive repertoires, especially CD8, and these larger clonotypes were possibly memory cells re-expressing CD45RA.

Separate amplification of TCR alpha and beta chain libraries was performed from the second PCR step onward. CMV status of each donor was established by measuring IFNgamma production from CD4+ T cells after fresh PBMCs were stimulated overnight with CMV viral lysate. Miltenyi beads were used first to positively select CD4 T cells, and CD8 T cells were then positively selected from the CD4-negative fraction. Cells stained for CD3, CD4, CD8, CD45RA, CD27 and a live/dead dye were sorted on a BD Aria II into four subsets by CD45RA and CD27. Blood came from a few healthy volunteers, each fractionated into CD4 and CD8 T cells and then into four differentiation subsets. Around 110 ml of peripheral blood was taken from each donor, and PBMC were separated by density-gradient centrifugation on Ficoll-Paque PLUS. Sorted cells were lysed in RLT buffer, and RNA was extracted with a Qiagen RNeasy kit and stored at -80°C.

CDR3 length: 15 amino acids, cysteine to phenylalanine. Here the CDR3 DNA is all that survives: 45 bases in frame from base 1. Here V drops 5 bases and J drops 3 bases, and the junction holds 5 bases not matched to any gene. CDR1 and CDR2, looked up from the germline V gene, are MDHEN and SYDVKM. Sequenced sample: naive CD8+ T cells from blood. The cell subset or site label of this sample denotes: naive T cells, CD45RA high CD27+. The sequence joins TRBV28 to TRBJ2-1, with 9 junctional bases fitting TRBD2. The sequence derives from a human donor in good health. The bases are TGTGCCAGCAGTCCGACTAGCGGACACTACAATGAGCAGTTCTTC. Its product reads: CASSPTSGHYNEQFF.